These 18 T cell receptor beta chains were sequenced from one sample in a study of CD8 T cells in Susac syndrome. Random hexamers served to reverse transcribe about 0.5 to 1 ug RNA. TCRdb reprocessed the immunoSEQ multiplex PCR reads via MiXCR and lists one record per CDR3 protein. The profile covers about 66,000 distinct CDR3 sequences, with just under 95% appearing a single time and 0.56% taken by the ten largest. Sequenced sample: CD8+ T cells from PBMCs. The receptors were gathered from a human donor with multiple sclerosis.

The V call is TRBV20-1, the J call TRBJ1-2; 7 bases fit TRBD1. Per the germline V gene, CDR1 is DFQATT and CDR2 is SNEGSKA (reference sequence). The CDR3 spans 14 residues. The V segment lost 7 bases and the J segment 3 bases; nucleotides outside the gene matches: 11. The CDR3 DNA follows: TGCAGTGGGTATTCCGACAGGGTTGACTATGGCTACACCTTC. Translation gives CSGYSDRVDYGYTF.

The chain joins TRBV15 to TRBJ2-1; possibly TRBD2 for D (5 bases). Germline V gives CDR1 LNHNV, CDR2 YYDKDF (reference sequence). Trimming took 2 bases from V and 7 from J, leaving 9 bases between them. There are 13 residues in the CDR3. The CDR3 loop reads CATSRSGGNEQFF. CDR3 DNA: TGTGCCACCAGCAGAAGCGGCGGGAATGAGCAGTTCTTC.

This rearrangement joins TRBV5-6 to TRBJ2-7, with 8 positions matching TRBD1. This CDR3 has 15 residues. The ends lost 4 bases at V and 2 bases at J; junction bases unmatched: 8. Germline CDR1 is SGHDT and CDR2 is YYEEEE. CDR3 region: CASSGPGQVTYEQYF. CDR3 in DNA: TGTGCCAGCAGCGGTCCGGGACAGGTAACCTACGAGCAGTACTTC.

This rearrangement joins TRBV6-5 to TRBJ2-6; possible D gene TRBD2, 6 bases. Germline V gene sequence: CDR1 MNHEY, CDR2 SVGAGI. Trimming left V 2 bases short and J 0 bases short, with 8 bases between. The CDR3 consists of 16 residues. The CDR3 DNA reads TGTGCCAGCAGTTACACGGGGGACTCTGGGGCCAACGTCCTGACTTTC. Translated: CASSYTGDSGANVLTF.

The chain couples TRBV5-1 to TRBJ2-5; D not resolved. The CDR3 covers 15 residues. Germline V gives CDR1 SGHRS, CDR2 YFSETQ. V dropped 0 bases and J dropped 1 base, with 10 bases sitting between them. Here the CDR3 reads CASSLVGPTQETQYF. CDR3 DNA sequence: TGCGCCAGCAGCTTGGTCGGGCCGACCCAAGAGACCCAGTACTTC.

This clonotype showed up just once. The chain's CDR3 is CATSLDRDNSPLHF. In DNA, the CDR3 is TGTGCCACCTCCTTGGACAGGGATAATTCACCCCTCCACTTT. The gene calls are TRBV28 and TRBJ1-6, with 8 bases matching TRBD1. The V gene's germline CDR1 is MDHEN and CDR2 SYDVKM. CDR3 length: 14 residues. Unmatched junction bases numbered 7, after V lost 10 bases and J lost 5 bases.

The genes are TRBV29-1 and TRBJ1-4; the match to TRBD1 covers 8 bases. The trim removed 7 bases at V and 4 bases at J, leaving 5 bases unmatched. Germline CDR1 reads SQVTM; CDR2 reads ANQGSEA. The CDR3 has 13 amino acids. CDR3 DNA sequence: TGCAGCGCTCGGACAGGGCTTAATGAAAAACTGTTTTTT. Amino acid sequence: CSARTGLNEKLFF.

V gene TRBV4-1 combines with J gene TRBJ1-2; D is possibly TRBD1 (6 bases). V lost 1 base to trimming and J lost 5 bases, with 11 bases between them. CDR1 is MGHRA, CDR2 YSYEKL, per germline. The CDR3 loop spans 14 amino acids. CDR3 DNA sequence: TGCGCCAGCAGCCAAGCGGGGGGCCGGTATGGCTACACCTTC. Translated, it gives CASSQAGGRYGYTF.

The chain combines TRBV6-6 with TRBJ1-1; D gene uncertain. Germline lookup yields CDR1 MNHNY and CDR2 SVGAGI (reference sequence). Between the trimmed V and J ends, which lost 8 bases and 1 base, there was a span of 11 bases. There are 13 residues in the CDR3. The DNA for the CDR3 is TGTGCCAGCCAGGACGGGCAGAACACTGAAGCTTTCTTT. Its translation is CASQDGQNTEAFF.

The chain uses TRBV7-8 and TRBJ2-5; 8 nucleotides line up with TRBD1. CDR1 and CDR2 from the germline V gene are SGHVS and FQNEAQ. CDR3 size: 15 residues. V gave up 4 bases and J gave up 2 bases; unmatched junction bases: 6. CDR3 sequence (DNA): TGTGCCAGCAGCTCTAGGACAGGGAATCAAGAGACCCAGTACTTC. It specifies CASSSRTGNQETQYF.

The J gene is TRBJ2-1, the V gene TRBV20-1; no clear D. V was shortened by 3 bases and J by 5 bases, with 11 bases between the two germline ends. In germline, CDR1 is DFQATT, CDR2 SNEGSKA (reference sequence). This CDR3 is built from 13 residues. CDR3 nucleotides: TGCAGTGCTAGCCCCTGGAGAGACAATGAGCAGTTCTTC. This sequence encodes CSASPWRDNEQFF.

This clonotype has a single count. The chain uses TRBV4-1 and TRBJ2-1, with 8 bases identical to TRBD2. Trimming took 5 bases from V and 4 from J; bases not matched to a gene: 7. From germline, CDR1 is MGHRA and CDR2 YSYEKL. CDR3 length: 15 residues. The CDR3: CASSTGLELYNEQFF. CDR3 coding DNA: TGCGCCAGCAGCACGGGACTAGAATTATACAATGAGCAGTTCTTC.

The chain has TRBV27 and TRBJ2-1, with 8 positions matching TRBD2. The length of the CDR3 is 16 residues. The ends lost 1 base at V and 4 bases at J; junction bases unmatched: 6. The V gene's germline CDR1 is MNHEY and CDR2 SMNVEV (reference sequence). The CDR3, as DNA: TGTGCCAGCAGTTTATTCGCGGGAGGTAATTACAATGAGCAGTTCTTC. It yields the protein CASSLFAGGNYNEQFF.

The chain is built from TRBV20-1 and TRBJ2-7, with TRBD2 identical over 10 bases. V was pared by 5 bases and J by 3 bases, with 22 bases of the junction left unmatched. Germline V gives CDR1 DFQATT, CDR2 SNEGSKA (reference sequence). This CDR3 spans 19 amino acids. The DNA for the CDR3 is TGCAGTGCTCTCTCGGACAGTTTGGGCCTAGCGGGGGTCCTCTACGAGCAGTACTTC. Translating it yields CSALSDSLGLAGVLYEQYF.

The chain combines TRBV27 with TRBJ2-7; D possibly corresponds to TRBD2 (6 bases). Germline V gene lookup returns CDR1 MNHEY and CDR2 SMNVEV (reference sequence). V was trimmed by 5 bases and J by 2 bases, leaving 16 bases between them. This CDR3 is 15 amino acids long. CDR3 sequence: CASSLNPSAAYEQYF. The CDR3 nucleotides read TGTGCCAGCAGTCTCAATCCTAGCGCTGCCTACGAGCAGTACTTC.

The J gene is TRBJ2-1, the V gene TRBV29-1; D may be TRBD1 (5 bases). Trimming removed 5 bases from V and 4 bases from J, with 6 bases in between. CDR3 length equals 11 residues. Germline values: CDR1 SQVTM, CDR2 ANQGSEA. The CDR3 reads CSVTGYNEQFF. The CDR3 DNA is TGCAGCGTTACAGGATACAATGAGCAGTTCTTC.

The chain employs TRBV30 and TRBJ2-7, with TRBD2 matching over 11 bases. The CDR3 runs 15 residues. Germline CDR1 and CDR2: GTSNPN and SVGIG (reference sequence). V trimming: 0 bases; J trimming: 4 bases; junction bases outside the gene matches: 5. Written as DNA, the CDR3 is TGTGCCTGGAGTGTACGACTAGCGGGGTTATACGAGCAGTACTTC. Amino acid sequence: CAWSVRLAGLYEQYF.

This chain links TRBV15 with TRBJ2-7, with 8 bases that match TRBD2. The CDR3 covers 15 residues. V shed 1 base, J shed 0 bases, and the junction held 2 bases outside the gene matches. CDR1 LNHNV and CDR2 YYDKDF come from the germline V gene (reference sequence). The CDR3 sequence is CATSRGAGASYEQYF. Here the CDR3 DNA reads TGTGCCACCAGCAGAGGAGCGGGAGCCTCCTACGAGCAGTACTTC. Together with reference TRBV15 and TRBJ2-7, the CDR3 gives the full variable domain: DAMVIQNPRYQVTQFGKPVTLSCSQTLNHNVMYWYQQKSSQAPKLLFHYYDKDFNNEADTPDNFQSRRPNTSFCFLDIRSPGLGDTAMYLCATSRGAGASYEQYFGPGTRLTVT.